Listed below are T cell receptor beta chains from one sample, sequenced in a study of T cells in Graves' hyperthyroidism and ophthalmopathy. TCRdb independently ran MiXCR on the multiplex PCR reads; one entry per CDR3 protein. This table holds a few hundred thousand distinct CDR3 sequences, roughly a sixth found once. Sequences were obtained from blood. All receptors derive from a woman aged 25 to 39 with Graves' ophthalmopathy. The CDR3 runs from the conserved cysteine through the conserved F or W. The D gene is left open where the match is weak. Some rows have no size entry. The others give once, few or many, or a class for an expanded clone.

d_call j_call cdr3_length v_call clone_size cdr3_aa cdr3_nt
- TRBJ2-7 12 TRBV5-6 many CASSVDSYEQYF TGTGCCAGCAGCGTCGACAGCTACGAGCAGTACTTC
- TRBJ2-3 15 TRBV28 many CASSLRTDLTDTQYF TGTGCCAGCAGTCTCCGGACGGACCTCACAGATACGCAGTATTTT
- TRBJ1-1 11 TRBV7-9 many CASSSDKEAFF TGTGCCAGCAGCTCGGACAAAGAAGCTTTCTTT
TRBD1 TRBJ2-5 16 TRBV5-8 - CASSLGTGASQETQYF TGTGCCAGCAGCTTGGGGACAGGGGCGAGCCAAGAGACCCAGTACTTC
- TRBJ2-3 15 TRBV20-1 few CSARDGADFTDTQYF TGCAGTGCTAGAGATGGAGCGGATTTCACAGATACGCAGTATTTT
TRBD2 TRBJ2-7 14 TRBV6-1 - CASSPRTSIPEQYF TGTGCCAGCAGCCCCCGGACTAGCATTCCAGAGCAGTACTTC
- TRBJ2-7 14 TRBV6-6 - CASSYEKGTYEQYF TGTGCCAGCAGTTACGAGAAGGGTACCTACGAGCAGTACTTC
- TRBJ2-5 12 TRBV2 many CASKGLGETQYF TGTGCCAGCAAGGGACTCGGAGAGACCCAGTACTTC
TRBD1 TRBJ2-7 13 TRBV5-1 many CASSKDRGYEQYF TGCGCCAGCAGCAAGGACAGGGGCTACGAGCAGTACTTC
- TRBJ2-3 14 TRBV7-9 - CASTPAGRTDTQYF TGTGCCAGCACCCCCGCTGGCAGAACAGATACGCAGTATTTT
- TRBJ2-1 15 TRBV5-1 many CASSSLLGLGNEQFF TGCGCCAGCAGCTCCCTCCTAGGCTTAGGTAATGAGCAGTTCTTC
- TRBJ1-2 12 TRBV28 many CASSPADRGYTF TGTGCCAGCAGTCCGGCTGATCGCGGCTACACCTTC
- TRBJ1-1 15 TRBV6-2/TRBV6-3 once CASSFPPAWGTEAFF TGTGCCAGCAGTTTCCCCCCCGCGTGGGGCACTGAAGCTTTCTTT
TRBD1 TRBJ2-1 17 TRBV11-2 many CASSFRGQRYPYNEQFF TGTGCCAGCAGTTTTAGGGGGCAACGGTACCCCTACAATGAGCAGTTCTTC
- TRBJ2-1 16 TRBV30 once CAWKRNRLSSYNGQFF TGTGCCTGGAAGCGCAATCGCTTAAGCTCCTACAATGGGCAGTTCTTC
TRBD1 TRBJ2-5 13 TRBV5-1 - CASSIGGAETQYF TGCGCCAGCAGCATAGGGGGCGCGGAGACCCAGTACTTC
- TRBJ2-1 14 TRBV7-9 many CASSLAGGSDEQFF TGTGCCAGCAGCTTAGCGGGGGGAAGCGATGAGCAGTTCTTC
- TRBJ1-1 15 TRBV15 many CATSRDLGRNTEAFF TGTGCCACCAGCAGAGACCTGGGACGGAACACTGAAGCTTTCTTT